Shown below are 11 T cell receptor beta chains from a single sample sequenced in a study of cytomegalovirus exposure and HLA in healthy donors. 13 Jbeta primers and 60 Vbeta primers were used for the PCR. Profiling relied on immunoSEQ multiplex PCR, and the TCRdb table lists in-frame clones only, not all of them. The repertoire consists of under 200,000 clones, with roughly an eighth occurring once and the leading ten covering about 7.8%. The specimen sequenced was PBMCs. The receptors were gathered from a man between 45 and 60 years old in good health and CMV-seropositive.

This clone was counted between two and nine times. V is TRBV5-6 and J is TRBJ1-2; TRBD1 aligns across 11 bases. The CDR3 has 13 amino acids. Germline V gene lookup returns CDR1 SGHDT and CDR2 YYEEEE. V gave up 4 bases and J gave up 5 bases; unmatched junction bases: 1. The CDR3 protein is CASSRDRGYGYTF. The CDR3 DNA follows: TGTGCCAGCAGCAGGGACAGGGGGTATGGCTACACCTTC.

This chain connects TRBV6-1 to TRBJ1-5; 10 bases line up with TRBD1. After removal of 4 bases from V and 7 bases from J, the junction contained 7 bases not matched to a gene. The CDR3 has 15 amino acids. Germline V lookup: CDR1 MNHNS, CDR2 SASEGT. The CDR3 here is CASSVGQGERQPQHF. The CDR3, as DNA: TGTGCCAGCAGTGTTGGACAGGGGGAAAGACAGCCCCAGCATTTT.

This clone was seen a few times. The chain has TRBV19 and TRBJ2-7; TRBD1 might be the D (6 bases). CDR1 and CDR2 (germline): LNHDA, SQIVND (reference sequence). The germline V and J ends were trimmed by 3 bases and 1 base, with 13 bases remaining between them. The CDR3 contains 15 residues. For the CDR3, the DNA is TGTGCCAGTAGTATGTCAGGGGTTGGATCCTACGAGCAGTACTTC. Translating gives CASSMSGVGSYEQYF.

The genes are TRBV30 and TRBJ1-5; D unresolved. V was cut by 5 bases and J by 1 base, with 12 bases left in between. CDR3 size: 14 residues. Germline V gives CDR1 GTSNPN, CDR2 SVGIG (reference sequence). As DNA, the CDR3 is TGTGCCTGGGGGGAGTCGGGGAGCAATCAGCCCCAGCATTTT. Translating it yields CAWGESGSNQPQHF.

In its sample, this clone was seen once. J is TRBJ2-3 and V is TRBV13, with D possibly being TRBD2 (7 bases). Trimming removed 3 bases at V and 5 bases at J, with 18 bases between. Germline loops: CDR1 PRHDT, CDR2 FYEKMQ (reference sequence). This CDR3 comprises 16 residues. CDR3 loop: CASSFGQGGALDTQYF. CDR3 nucleotide sequence: TGTGCCAGCAGCTTTGGCCAAGGGGGGGCCTTAGATACGCAGTATTTT.

This clone was seen a handful of times. The chain carries TRBV7-8 and TRBJ1-5, with 9 bases lining up with TRBD1. The CDR3 sequence is 15 residues long. CDR1 is SGHVS and CDR2 is FQNEAQ in the germline V gene. V shed 5 bases, J shed 4 bases, and the junction held 6 bases outside the gene matches. CDR3 sequence reads: CASSQGTGRNQPQHF. The CDR3 nucleotides read TGTGCCAGCAGCCAGGGGACAGGGAGGAATCAGCCCCAGCATTTT.

A few counts support this clone. The rearrangement joins TRBV25-1 to TRBJ1-1, with 12 bases aligning to TRBD1. The CDR3 sequence is 13 residues long. The V gene's germline CDR1 is MGHDK and CDR2 SYGVNS. After removal of 5 bases from V and 10 bases from J, the junction contained 5 bases not matched to a gene. CDR3 nucleotides: TGTGCCAGCAGTAACCGGGACAGGGGGCGAGCTTTCTTT. This encodes CASSNRDRGRAFF. The full variable domain, in which reference TRBV25-1 and TRBJ1-1 provide the parts outside the CDR3, is EADIYQTPRYLVIGTGKKITLECSQTMGHDKMYWYQQDPGMELHLIHYSYGVNSTEKGDLSSESTVSRIRTEHFPLTLESARPSHTSQYLCASSNRDRGRAFFGQGTRLTVV.

V gene TRBV28 combines with J gene TRBJ1-4; 7 bases are a match to TRBD1. Germline loops: CDR1 MDHEN, CDR2 SYDVKM. V was clipped by 5 bases and J by 4 bases; unmatched bases: 4. This CDR3 has 14 amino acids. The CDR3 loop is CASSPGQLNEKLFF. DNA for the CDR3: TGTGCCAGCAGTCCGGGACAGCTTAATGAAAAACTGTTTTTT.

This clone turned up a few times. The rearrangement joins TRBV27 to TRBJ1-5; the D gene is possibly TRBD1 (6 bases). Germline V gene data show CDR1 as MNHEY and CDR2 as SMNVEV (reference sequence). The germline V and J ends were trimmed by 6 bases and 4 bases, with 16 bases remaining between them. This CDR3 has 15 residues. The CDR3 spells CASRGHGSWNQPQHF. The CDR3, as DNA: TGTGCCAGCAGGGGACACGGCTCCTGGAATCAGCCCCAGCATTTT.

This clone was picked up a small number of times. The chain employs TRBV5-4 and TRBJ2-7; 9 bases map to TRBD1. With 1 base clipped from V and 3 bases from J, the junction kept 2 bases outside the gene matches. This CDR3 is 14 amino acids long. The germline gives CDR1 SGHNT, CDR2 YYREEE (reference sequence). The CDR3 protein is CASSLRDRVYEQYF. As DNA, the CDR3 is TGTGCCAGCAGCTTGAGGGACAGGGTCTACGAGCAGTACTTC.

This clone appeared a few times. The chain uses TRBV5-8 and TRBJ2-7; unclear D gene. The V gene lost 0 bases and the J gene lost 4 bases, with 14 bases spanning the gap. The germline V gene encodes CDR1 SGHTS and CDR2 YDEGEE. The CDR3 has 15 residues. The CDR3 DNA reads as TGTGCCAGCAGCTTGGGCTCCTCTCCGGGTTACGAGCAGTACGTC. This encodes CASSLGSSPGYEQYV.